This T cell receptor (beta chain) was identified in a study of T cells after yellow fever vaccination. Study-level findings and limits: Post-booster repertoires contained most primary-vaccination clones again (approximately 95% CD4, around 89% CD8).

This clonotype occurred a few times. Its antigen is unidentified. Production of TCR cDNA was by 5'RACE template switching, which also added a universal primer site and UMIs. TCRdb reprocessed the 5' RACE reads with MiXCR, giving one entry per CDR3 protein. Seen here are 250,000 to 350,000 distinct CDR3 sequences, approximately 4.5% observed once, and the top ten hold roughly a fifth. The germline V gene has CDR1 SEHNR and CDR2 FQNEAQ (reference sequence). The V segment lost 5 bases and the J segment 2 bases; nucleotides outside the gene matches: 6. CDR3 length: 14 amino acids. The receptor comes from a man between 18 and 35 years old who received the YFV17D yellow fever vaccine. The input for sequencing was PBMCs, taken 15 days after the yellow fever booster vaccination. The V and J genes are TRBV7-9 and TRBJ2-7; 7 bases map to TRBD1. The CDR3 spells CASSPTGTAYEQYF. The CDR3 DNA reads as TGTGCCAGCAGCCCAACCGGGACAGCCTACGAGCAGTACTTC.